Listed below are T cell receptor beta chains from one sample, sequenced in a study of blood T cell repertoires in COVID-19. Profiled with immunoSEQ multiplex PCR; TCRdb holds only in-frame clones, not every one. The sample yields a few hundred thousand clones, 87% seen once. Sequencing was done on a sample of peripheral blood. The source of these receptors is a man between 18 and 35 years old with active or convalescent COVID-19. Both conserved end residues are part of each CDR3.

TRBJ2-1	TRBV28	CASTFSGSYNEQFF
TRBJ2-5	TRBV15	CATRAVAGEALETQYF
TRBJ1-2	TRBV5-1	CASSLGLSNYGYTF
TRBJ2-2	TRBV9	CASSTSSLNTGELFF
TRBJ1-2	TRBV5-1	CASSVDRGHAYGYTF
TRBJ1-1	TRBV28	CASIPGVNTEAFF
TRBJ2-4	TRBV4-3	CASSRSSGSRDSNIQYF
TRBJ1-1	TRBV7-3	CASREQTGGRNTEAFF
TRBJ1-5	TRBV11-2	CASSLGGAAQPQHF
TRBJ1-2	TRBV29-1	CSVGLSGGSYGYTF
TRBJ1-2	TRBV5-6	CASSLSPGQGATNYGYTF
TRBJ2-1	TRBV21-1	CASSKRQGGYNEQFF
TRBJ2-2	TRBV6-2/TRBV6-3	CASSSRQGRNTGELFF
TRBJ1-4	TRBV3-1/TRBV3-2	CASSYRGTNEKLFF
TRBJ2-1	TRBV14	CASSPKLRQYNEQFF
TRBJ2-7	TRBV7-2	CASSLNVLAGGYEQYF
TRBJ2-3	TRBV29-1	CSVEGGTSTDTQYF
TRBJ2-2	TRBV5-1	CASSSGTSGSFRTGELFF
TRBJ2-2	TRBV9	CASSVSRGRSSGELFF
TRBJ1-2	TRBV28	CASSLPLTYGYTF
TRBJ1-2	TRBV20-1	CSALDGYTF
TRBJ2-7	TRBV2	CASSYRTAQSSYEQYF
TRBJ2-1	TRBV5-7	CASSLASCDSLINEQFF
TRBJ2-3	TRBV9	CASGASGGADTQYF
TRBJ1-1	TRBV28	CASSPLGTAPEAFF
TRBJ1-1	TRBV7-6	CASSSMTGRGNTEAFF
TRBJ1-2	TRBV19	CASSNRQGGGYGYTF
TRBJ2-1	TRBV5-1	CASSVSTRTSSYNEQFF
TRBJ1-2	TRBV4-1	CASSLRDRGVVGYTF
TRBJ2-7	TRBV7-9	CASSAYDSYEQYF
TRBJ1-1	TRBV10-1	CASSESGVWNTEAFF
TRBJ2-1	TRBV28	CASSPQSGIYNEQFF
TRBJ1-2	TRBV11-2	CASSARTGRYGYTF
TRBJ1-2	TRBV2	CASRMTGVAYGYTF
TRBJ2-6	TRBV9	CASSVEAAFSGANVLTF
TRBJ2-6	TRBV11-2	CASSDRGDSGANVLTF
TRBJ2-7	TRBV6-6	CASGGGLAGAAYEQYF
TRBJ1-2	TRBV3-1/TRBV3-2	CASSQEGRTVYGYTF
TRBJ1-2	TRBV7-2	CASSLQGAYSYGYTF
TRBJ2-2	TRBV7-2	CASSFASEGTGELFF
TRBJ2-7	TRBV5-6	CASQRGGPHYEQYF
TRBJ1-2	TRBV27	CASSGRGQGYGYTF